The next 26 T cell receptor beta chains were all read from a single sample in a study of OX40 agonist ivuxolimab in advanced cancers. The protocol was immunoSEQ multiplex PCR, while the TCRdb copy is restricted to in-frame clones and leaves out a portion. This sample has over 50,000 clones, with 89% found just once. The material was CD4+ or CD8+ T cells sorted from blood, obtained in a trial of the OX40 agonist ivuxolimab. The receptors shown here come from an adult with an advanced solid tumor such as melanoma, head and neck, liver or kidney cancer.

This clone was seen just once. The chain couples TRBV7-9 to TRBJ2-7, with TRBD2 matching 8 bases. Germline CDR1 reads SEHNR; CDR2 reads FQNEAQ (reference sequence). CDR3 length: 14 amino acids. Losses at the gene ends were 4 bases for V and 1 base for J; bases not matched to a gene: 3. CDR3 residues: CASSSTSESYEQYF. The CDR3 DNA reads TGTGCCAGCAGCTCGACTAGCGAATCCTACGAGCAGTACTTC.

The rearrangement joins TRBV7-8 to TRBJ2-5; no clear D. The germline gives CDR1 SGHVS, CDR2 FQNEAQ. The V end was cut by 3 bases, the J end by 2 bases, with 10 bases between. CDR3 size: 14 residues. CDR3 DNA: TGTGCCAGCAGCTTCCAGTCCCCTCAAGAGACCCAGTACTTC. The encoded protein is CASSFQSPQETQYF.

This rearrangement joins TRBV4-2 to TRBJ1-2; no clear D. Germline V gives CDR1 LGHNA, CDR2 YNFKEQ. The length of the CDR3 is 14 residues. Trimming took 0 bases from V and 1 from J, leaving 6 bases between them. This chain's CDR3 is CASSQDGDNYGYTF. The CDR3 nucleotides read TGTGCCAGCAGCCAAGATGGGGATAACTATGGCTACACCTTC.

In DNA form, the CDR3 reads TGTGCCAGCAGCTTGGGGCCCCTCGCAGGGGACCTGAACACTGAAGCTTTCTTT. Encoded protein: CASSLGPLAGDLNTEAFF. V gene TRBV5-4 combines with J gene TRBJ1-1; tentatively, D is TRBD1 (6 bases). In germline, CDR1 is SGHNT, CDR2 YYREEE (reference sequence). The V end was cut by 0 bases, the J end by 0 bases, with 18 bases between. The CDR3 is 18 amino acids.

The chain is built from TRBV4-3 and TRBJ1-2; D call uncertain. V dropped 0 bases and J dropped 6 bases, with 8 bases sitting between them. CDR1 is LGHNA and CDR2 is YSLEER in the germline V gene. The CDR3 sequence is 13 residues long. The CDR3: CASSQDLGDGYTF. CDR3 in DNA: TGCGCCAGCAGCCAAGATTTAGGTGATGGCTACACCTTC.

The chain links TRBV7-9 to TRBJ1-2; 8 positions match TRBD1. Per germline, CDR1 SEHNR and CDR2 FQNEAQ (reference sequence). V dropped 1 base and J dropped 6; count of bases not matched to a gene: 10. CDR3 length: 16 residues. The DNA for the CDR3 is TGTGCCAGCAGCTTAGTGGGACAGGCCAATGTACATGGCTACACCTTC. It codes for CASSLVGQANVHGYTF.

On this clone: Other DNA sequences in the sample encode the same CDR3. V gene TRBV9 combines with J gene TRBJ1-4, with a tentative D call TRBD1 (5 bases). Trimming removed 0 bases from V and 2 bases from J, with 8 bases in between. Germline loops: CDR1 SGDLS, CDR2 YYNGEE. The CDR3 runs 15 residues. In nucleotides, the CDR3 is TGTGCCAGCAGCGTAGGGGGGAGCACTAATGAAAAACTGTTTTTT. Translated, it gives CASSVGGSTNEKLFF.

The chain uses TRBV30 and TRBJ2-7, with TRBD1 matching over 9 bases. The CDR3 contains 15 residues. Unmatched junction bases numbered 10, after V lost 1 base and J lost 6 bases. From germline, CDR1 is GTSNPN and CDR2 SVGIG (reference sequence). The CDR3 loop is CAWSGPGTGWTEQYF. DNA of the CDR3: TGTGCCTGGAGTGGACCCGGGACAGGGTGGACCGAGCAGTACTTC.

The V and J genes are TRBV7-6 and TRBJ2-1; D is ambiguous. Between the trimmed V and J ends, which lost 2 bases and 7 bases, there was a span of 9 bases. CDR3 length: 13 amino acids. Germline CDR1 is SGHVS and CDR2 is FNYEAQ. CDR3 coding DNA: TGTGCCAGCAGCTTAAAGCTTTGGAATGAGCAGTTCTTC. Encoded protein: CASSLKLWNEQFF. Looking up the rest from reference TRBV7-6 and TRBJ2-1 gives the full variable domain: GAGVSQSPRYKVTKRGQDVALRCDPISGHVSLYWYRQALGQGPEFLTYFNYEAQQDKSGLPNDRFSAERPEGSISTLTIQRTEQRDSAMYRCASSLKLWNEQFFGPGTRLTVL.

This rearrangement joins TRBV7-9 to TRBJ2-1; the D gene is possibly TRBD2 (5 bases). CDR1 is SEHNR, CDR2 FQNEAQ, per germline (reference sequence). This CDR3 has 14 residues. Trimming stripped 4 bases from V and 6 bases from J, with 13 bases between. This CDR3 reads CASSSRGSPNEQFF. The CDR3 DNA reads TGTGCCAGCAGCTCCCGGGGTAGCCCCAATGAGCAGTTCTTC.

For the CDR3, the DNA is TGTGCCAGCAGCTTGGTGGGGGGACCCGACTATTTT. Residues: CASSLVGGPDYF. This chain uses TRBV7-3 with TRBJ2-3; D is perhaps TRBD2 (6 bases). Looked up from germline, CDR1 is SGHTA and CDR2 is FQGTGA. The CDR3 runs to 12 residues. V lost 3 bases, J lost 15 bases, and 16 bases lay in between. Supplemented by reference TRBV7-3 and TRBJ2-3, the full variable domain reads GAGVSQTPSNKVTEKGKYVELRCDPISGHTALYWYRQSLGQGPEFLIYFQGTGAADDSGLPNDRFFAVRPEGSVSTLKIQRTERGDSAVYLCASSLVGGPDYFGPGTRLTVL.

J is TRBJ2-7 and V is TRBV6-5, with D perhaps being TRBD1 or TRBD2 (5 bases each). The V and J ends lost 0 bases and 4 bases respectively, with 13 bases between them. The CDR3 loop spans 15 amino acids. Germline loops: CDR1 MNHEY, CDR2 SVGAGI. This CDR3 reads CASSYSGTGRYEQYF. The CDR3, as DNA: TGTGCCAGCAGTTACTCCGGGACCGGGCGATACGAGCAGTACTTC.

V gene TRBV4-1 combines with J gene TRBJ2-1; TRBD1 matches 9 bases. Germline V CDR1 and CDR2: MGHRA, YSYEKL. The CDR3 runs to 16 residues. Trimming at V came to 3 bases and at J to 5 bases, leaving 8 bases not matched to a gene. The CDR3 loop reads CASSHAGTGTNNEQFF. Here the CDR3 DNA reads TGCGCCAGCAGCCATGCCGGGACAGGGACTAACAATGAGCAGTTCTTC.

There are a few counts of this clone. The chain has TRBV27 and TRBJ2-7; 8 nucleotides align to TRBD1. This CDR3 has 15 amino acids. J lost 2 bases, V lost 2 bases, and 5 bases had no gene match. The germline V gene has CDR1 MNHEY and CDR2 SMNVEV (reference sequence). Here the CDR3 DNA reads TGTGCCAGCAGTTTAGTACAGGGGGGCCCCTACGAGCAGTACTTC. Translating gives CASSLVQGGPYEQYF.

The chain has TRBV5-6 and TRBJ2-2, with D unresolved. Germline CDR1 and CDR2: SGHDT and YYEEEE. The CDR3 is 11 residues long. V lost 4 bases and J lost 7, with 5 bases in between. The DNA for the CDR3 is TGTGCCAGCAGCCTCAGCGGGGAGCTGTTTTTT. As protein: CASSLSGELFF.

CDR3 in amino acids: CASSHTLGPLETQYF. The CDR3 region has the DNA TGTGCCAGCAGTCACACATTGGGCCCCCTAGAGACCCAGTACTTC. The chain recombines TRBV6-5 with TRBJ2-5; D remains unclear. The V and J ends lost 5 bases and 4 bases respectively, with 17 bases between them. Germline CDR1 and CDR2: MNHEY and SVGAGI. There are 15 residues in the CDR3.

The chain uses TRBV15 and TRBJ2-5; 10 nucleotides align to TRBD2. Unmatched junction bases numbered 16, after V lost 1 base and J lost 11 bases. Germline assignment: CDR1 LNHNV and CDR2 YYDKDF (reference sequence). This CDR3 has 17 amino acids. CDR3 region: CATSRALEGLALGEQYF. For the CDR3, the DNA is TGTGCCACCAGCAGAGCCCTCGAGGGACTAGCGTTAGGAGAGCAGTACTTC.

The V gene is TRBV28, the J gene TRBJ1-5; weak D call: TRBD1 (6 bases). From germline, CDR1 is MDHEN and CDR2 SYDVKM. V lost 4 bases to trimming and J lost 9 bases, with 16 bases between them. The CDR3 contains 14 residues. CDR3 amino acids: CASSSPDSTRPQHF. CDR3 DNA: TGTGCCAGCAGTTCCCCGGACAGTACGAGGCCCCAGCATTTT.

Written as DNA, the CDR3 is TGTGCCAGCAGTTTATCCCTTATAAACGGCTACACCTTC. This sequence encodes CASSLSLINGYTF. The chain carries TRBV27 and TRBJ1-2; no firm D call. CDR3 length equals 13 residues. V was trimmed by 0 bases and J by 8 bases, leaving 10 bases between them. Germline V gene data show CDR1 as MNHEY and CDR2 as SMNVEV (reference sequence).

The chain combines TRBV7-2 with TRBJ2-1; D is perhaps TRBD2 (6 bases). V dropped 1 base and J dropped 8 bases, with 12 bases sitting between them. The CDR3 spans 14 residues. Germline V gene sequence: CDR1 SGHTA, CDR2 FQGNSA. The CDR3 loop reads CASSLEGRSDEQFF. The CDR3 DNA follows: TGTGCCAGCAGCTTAGAGGGGAGGTCGGATGAGCAGTTCTTC.

The V and J genes are TRBV7-3 and TRBJ2-1; 8 bases are a match to TRBD1. The CDR3 length is 13 residues. The V gene end was trimmed by 8 bases and the J gene end by 8 bases; junction bases not matched to a gene: 8. Germline CDR1 SGHTA, CDR2 FQGTGA. This chain's CDR3 is CASGTGGFDEQFF. CDR3 bases: TGTGCCAGCGGTACAGGGGGTTTCGATGAGCAGTTCTTC.

The chain is built from TRBV7-9 and TRBJ2-7; possibly TRBD1 or TRBD2 for D (6 bases each). Per germline, CDR1 SEHNR and CDR2 FQNEAQ (reference sequence). The ends were cut back, 11 bases at V and 3 bases at J, with 20 bases in the middle. CDR3 length: 14 residues. CDR3 protein: CAGGLDSRNYEQYF. CDR3 sequence (DNA): TGTGCCGGGGGGTTGGACAGCCGAAACTACGAGCAGTACTTC.

V is TRBV19 and J is TRBJ2-7; a possible D gene is TRBD1 (6 bases). With 1 base removed from V and 5 bases from J, the gap between germline ends came to 12 bases. In germline, CDR1 is LNHDA, CDR2 SQIVND (reference sequence). The CDR3 has 14 amino acids. CDR3: CASSIGQGLDEQYF. The CDR3 DNA sequence: TGTGCCAGTAGTATAGGGCAGGGGTTAGACGAGCAGTACTTC.

This clone was seen just once. This chain connects TRBV4-3 to TRBJ1-1, with D unclear. V shed 1 base and J shed 1 base, with 10 bases lying between them. The CDR3 is 15 amino acids. From germline, CDR1 is LGHNA and CDR2 YSLEER. This CDR3 reads CASSQAANSNTEAFF. DNA of the CDR3: TGCGCCAGCAGCCAAGCGGCAAACTCGAACACTGAAGCTTTCTTT.

The chain joins TRBV28 to TRBJ2-3; TRBD2 matches 15 bases. Germline CDR1 MDHEN, CDR2 SYDVKM. Trimming at V came to 1 base and at J to 5 bases, leaving 1 base not matched to a gene. The CDR3 covers 16 residues. This CDR3 is CASSLSGLAGGDTQYF. The CDR3 bases are TGTGCCAGCAGTTTATCGGGACTAGCGGGGGGAGATACGCAGTATTTT.

V is TRBV20-1 and J is TRBJ2-1; D assignment may be TRBD1 or TRBD2 (5 bases each). Trimming removed 2 bases at V and 7 bases at J, with 6 bases between. The CDR3 runs to 11 residues. CDR1 and CDR2 (germline): DFQATT, SNEGSKA (reference sequence). DNA of the CDR3: TGCAGTGCTAGATGGGGGAATGAGCAGTTCTTC. Its translation: CSARWGNEQFF.